These 20 T cell receptor beta chains share one sample of origin, sequenced in a study of CD8+ T cells in alopecia areata. Extraction and reverse transcription of RNA yielded cDNA as the sequencing template. Generated by immunoSEQ multiplex PCR, the TCRdb table keeps only in-frame clones and is missing some. The sample includes some 180,000 clones, 45% to 60% of them seen just once. Stated treatment: oral pan-JAK inhibitor, 5-10 mg twice daily. The sample was CD8+ T cells sorted from blood, taken around week 54, from a patient treated with tofacitinib. The receptors originated from a human donor with alopecia areata.

This chain links TRBV11-2 with TRBJ2-5; 7 nucleotides match TRBD1. The junction had 9 bases not matched to a gene; V was cut back by 6 bases and J by 5 bases. The CDR3 totals 14 residues. Looked up from germline, CDR1 is SGHAT and CDR2 is FQNNGV. The CDR3 bases are TGTGCCAGCAGTGGATACAGGGGCGGGGAGACCCAGTACTTC. This gives the protein CASSGYRGGETQYF.

The chain employs TRBV30 and TRBJ2-4; perhaps TRBD1 as D (5 bases). CDR3 length equals 11 residues. V was cut by 6 bases and J by 6 bases, with 9 bases left in between. Germline V gives CDR1 GTSNPN, CDR2 SVGIG (reference sequence). CDR3 coding DNA: TGTGCCTGCGACAGCCCAAACATTCAGTACTTC. Encoded protein: CACDSPNIQYF.

V usage is TRBV11-2 and J usage is TRBJ2-7, with D possibly matching TRBD2 (5 bases). The CDR3 totals 11 residues. The V gene's germline CDR1 is SGHAT and CDR2 FQNNGV. V was shortened by 5 bases and J by 6 bases, with 8 bases between the two germline ends. CDR3 loop: CASSREGEQYF. CDR3 DNA sequence: TGTGCCAGCAGCCGGGAAGGCGAGCAGTACTTC.

Only a few counts were recorded for this clone. V gene TRBV25-1 combines with J gene TRBJ1-1; D is perhaps TRBD1 (5 bases). Trimming took 3 bases from V and 4 from J, leaving 12 bases between them. The CDR3 is made up of 14 amino acids. Germline V CDR1 and CDR2: MGHDK, SYGVNS. CDR3 loop: CASSDLLGGTEAFF. CDR3 nucleotides: TGTGCCAGCAGTGATCTTCTGGGGGGCACTGAAGCTTTCTTT.

This clone was recorded a few times. The chain is built from TRBV2 and TRBJ2-3; D uncertain. Trimming took off 4 bases at V and 0 bases at J, with 11 bases between the two ends. The germline V gene encodes CDR1 SNHLY and CDR2 FYNNEI. This CDR3 contains 15 residues. The CDR3 protein is CASSVPVTSTDTQYF. CDR3 in DNA: TGTGCCAGCAGTGTTCCGGTTACTAGCACAGATACGCAGTATTTT.

The genes are TRBV25-1 and TRBJ1-2; D unclear. Germline assignment: CDR1 MGHDK and CDR2 SYGVNS. This CDR3 is built from 13 residues. Deletions cut 6 bases from V and 4 bases from J, with 12 bases between. The CDR3 is CASSKDVTYGYTF. CDR3 sequence (DNA): TGTGCCAGCAGCAAGGATGTCACCTATGGCTACACCTTC.

The rearrangement links TRBV30 to TRBJ2-2; 10 bases match TRBD1. The CDR3 consists of 16 residues. Germline lookup yields CDR1 GTSNPN and CDR2 SVGIG (reference sequence). V gave up 1 base and J gave up 4 bases; unmatched junction bases: 6. CDR3 sequence reads: CAWSEPGQGFTGELFF. CDR3 nucleotides: TGTGCCTGGAGTGAACCGGGACAGGGGTTCACCGGGGAGCTGTTTTTT.

The rearrangement joins TRBV30 to TRBJ2-3, with 11 nucleotides matching TRBD2. Germline loops: CDR1 GTSNPN, CDR2 SVGIG (reference sequence). The CDR3 runs to 14 residues. V trimming: 2 bases; J trimming: 3 bases; junction bases outside the gene matches: 1. The CDR3: CAWSLAGGTDTQYF. CDR3 sequence (DNA): TGTGCCTGGAGTTTAGCGGGGGGGACAGATACGCAGTATTTT. The full variable domain, completed using reference TRBV30 and TRBJ2-3, is SQTIHQWPATLVQPVGSPLSLECTVEGTSNPNLYWYRQAAGRGLQLLFYSVGIGQISSEVPQNLSASRPQDRQFILSSKKLLLSDSGFYLCAWSLAGGTDTQYFGPGTRLTVL.

The rearrangement joins TRBV15 to TRBJ1-5; D is ambiguous. The CDR3 extends over 14 amino acids. The V gene's germline CDR1 is LNHNV and CDR2 YYDKDF (reference sequence). Trimming stripped 8 bases from V and 2 bases from J, with 13 bases between. The CDR3: CATATGEGNQPQHF. The CDR3, as DNA: TGTGCCACCGCGACGGGAGAGGGCAATCAGCCCCAGCATTTT.

This clone was counted only a few times. The chain is built from TRBV29-1 and TRBJ2-5; D unresolved. Germline CDR1 reads SQVTM; CDR2 reads ANQGSEA. This CDR3 contains 12 residues. Between the trimmed V and J ends, which lost 7 bases and 1 base, there was a span of 10 bases. The CDR3 DNA sequence: TGCAGCGCCTCAGAGGCCCAAGAGACCCAGTACTTC. Protein: CSASEAQETQYF. Filled out from reference TRBV29-1 and TRBJ2-5, the complete variable domain reads SAVISQKPSRDICQRGTSLTIQCQVDSQVTMMFWYRQQPGQSLTLIATANQGSEATYESGFVIDKFPISRPNLTFSTLTVSNMSPEDSSIYLCSASEAQETQYFGPGTRLLVL.

The chain couples TRBV19 to TRBJ1-2, with TRBD1 identical over 7 bases. After removal of 6 bases from V and 3 bases from J, the junction contained 10 bases not matched to a gene. The CDR3 is 15 amino acids. From germline, CDR1 is LNHDA and CDR2 SQIVND (reference sequence). This chain's CDR3 is CASSEQGQKYYGYTF. For the CDR3, the DNA is TGTGCCAGTAGCGAGCAGGGACAGAAATACTATGGCTACACCTTC.

The chain links TRBV5-6 to TRBJ1-1, with D perhaps TRBD1 (6 bases). This CDR3 is 14 amino acids long. The ends were cut back, 3 bases at V and 1 base at J, with 10 bases in the middle. Germline CDR1 SGHDT, CDR2 YYEEEE. The CDR3 loop is CASSWMTGNTEAFF. DNA for the CDR3: TGTGCCAGCAGCTGGATGACAGGGAACACTGAAGCTTTCTTT.

The chain is built from TRBV6-6 and TRBJ1-5, with 7 bases that match TRBD1. With V trimmed by 2 bases and J by 7 bases, 5 bases remained unmatched. CDR1 and CDR2 from the germline V gene are MNHNY and SVGAGI (reference sequence). The CDR3 loop spans 14 amino acids. The CDR3 DNA follows: TGTGCCAGCAGTTACGAGGGGGCAGGGCAGCCCCAGCATTTT. As protein: CASSYEGAGQPQHF.

The chain recombines TRBV7-2 with TRBJ2-7; 9 nucleotides match TRBD2. This CDR3 is 14 amino acids long. V shed 2 bases and J 4 bases; nucleotides not matched to a gene: 3. Germline CDR1 is SGHTA and CDR2 is FQGNSA. CDR3 sequence: CASSLLAGLYEQYF. CDR3 DNA sequence: TGTGCCAGCAGCTTACTAGCGGGGTTGTACGAGCAGTACTTC.

The genes are TRBV29-1 and TRBJ2-6, with 7 bases matching TRBD1. Per germline, CDR1 SQVTM and CDR2 ANQGSEA. The V segment lost 3 bases and the J segment 2 bases; nucleotides outside the gene matches: 4. The CDR3 runs 15 residues. The CDR3 region has the DNA TGCAGCGTTGATGGGGACAGTACTGGGGCCAACGTCCTGACTTTC. Its translation: CSVDGDSTGANVLTF.

The rearrangement joins TRBV9 to TRBJ2-3; no clear D. The V and J ends lost 6 bases and 2 bases respectively, with 10 bases between them. The CDR3 sequence is 13 residues long. Germline CDR1 reads SGDLS; CDR2 reads YYNGEE. The CDR3 DNA sequence: TGTGCCAGCACGCCGTGGGACACAGATACGCAGTATTTT. This sequence encodes CASTPWDTDTQYF. The whole variable domain, remainder taken from reference TRBV9 and TRBJ2-3, is DSGVTQTPKHLITATGQRVTLRCSPRSGDLSVYWYQQSLDQGLQFLIQYYNGEERAKGNILERFSAQQFPDLHSELNLSSLELGDSALYFCASTPWDTDTQYFGPGTRLTVL.

The J gene is TRBJ2-3, the V gene TRBV29-1; weak D call: TRBD2 (5 bases). This CDR3 region has 13 residues. The V gene lost 6 bases and the J gene lost 2 bases, with 12 bases spanning the gap. CDR1 and CDR2 (germline): SQVTM, ANQGSEA. The CDR3 sequence is CSVIPGITDTQYF. In DNA, the CDR3 is TGCAGCGTCATACCGGGAATCACAGATACGCAGTATTTT.

The chain recombines TRBV30 with TRBJ1-1; TRBD1 aligns across 8 bases. The length of the CDR3 is 12 residues. V lost 5 bases and J lost 7; bases outside the gene matches: 6. In germline, CDR1 is GTSNPN, CDR2 SVGIG (reference sequence). CDR3 coding DNA: TGTGCCTGGGATCGACAGGGGCGTGAAGCTTTCTTT. Protein sequence: CAWDRQGREAFF. Variable domain in full (rest from reference TRBV30 and TRBJ1-1): SQTIHQWPATLVQPVGSPLSLECTVEGTSNPNLYWYRQAAGRGLQLLFYSVGIGQISSEVPQNLSASRPQDRQFILSSKKLLLSDSGFYLCAWDRQGREAFFGQGTRLTVV.

This chain uses TRBV2 with TRBJ2-7, with D possibly matching TRBD2 (6 bases). V gave up 1 base and J gave up 2 bases, with 12 bases separating them. CDR1 is SNHLY and CDR2 is FYNNEI in the germline V gene. CDR3 length: 15 residues. The CDR3 nucleotides read TGTGCCAGCAGTGAAGTTGACCAGCGGGCCTACGAGCAGTACTTC. Its protein product is CASSEVDQRAYEQYF.

This clone was counted only a few times. V usage is TRBV29-1 and J usage is TRBJ2-1; perhaps D is TRBD1 or TRBD2 (6 bases each). Deletions cut 8 bases from V and 5 bases from J, with 13 bases between. CDR1 SQVTM and CDR2 ANQGSEA come from the germline V gene. The CDR3 has 12 residues. The CDR3 coding sequence is TGCAGCCCCCGGGGGCCGGACAATGAGCAGTTCTTC. Its protein is CSPRGPDNEQFF.